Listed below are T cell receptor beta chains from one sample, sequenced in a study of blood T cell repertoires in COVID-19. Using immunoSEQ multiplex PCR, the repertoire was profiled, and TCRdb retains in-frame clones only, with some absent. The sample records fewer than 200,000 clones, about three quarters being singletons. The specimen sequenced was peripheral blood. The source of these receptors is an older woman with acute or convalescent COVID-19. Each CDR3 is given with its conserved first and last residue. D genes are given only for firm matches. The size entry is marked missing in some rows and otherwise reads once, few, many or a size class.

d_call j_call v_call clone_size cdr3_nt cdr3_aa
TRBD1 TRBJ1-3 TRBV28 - TGTGCCAGCAGTTTAGGGGGGACAGGCCAAGGAAACACCATATATTTT CASSLGGTGQGNTIYF
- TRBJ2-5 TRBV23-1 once TGCGCCAGCGGCGAGCCGGGACACCGGTTCGGAGAGACCCAGTACTTC CASGEPGHRFGETQYF
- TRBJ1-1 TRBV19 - TGTGCCAGTAGTAGCTTTGTTACAGGTGCCATGAACACTGAAGCTTTCTTT CASSSFVTGAMNTEAFF
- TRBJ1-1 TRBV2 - TGTGCCACCAGGACCGGGGTGGCGAACACTGAAGCTTTCTTT CATRTGVANTEAFF
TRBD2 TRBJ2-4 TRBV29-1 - TGCAGCGTTGCGCTAGCGGGAGATACAAACATTCAGTACTTC CSVALAGDTNIQYF
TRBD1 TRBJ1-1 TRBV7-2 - TGTGCCAGCAGCTTAGCGCTACAGGGGGCGGTTGCTTTCTTT CASSLALQGAVAFF
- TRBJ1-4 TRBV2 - TGTGCCAGCAGTGCCGACAGTGCAACTAATGAAAAACTGTTTTTT CASSADSATNEKLFF
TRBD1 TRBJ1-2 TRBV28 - TGTGCCAGCAGTGGACGGGACAGGGAAGGCTATGGCTACACCTTC CASSGRDREGYGYTF
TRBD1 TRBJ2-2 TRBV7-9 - TGTGCCAGCAGCACTGACAGGGCAAACACCGGGGAGCTGTTTTTT CASSTDRANTGELFF
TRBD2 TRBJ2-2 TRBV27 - TGTGCCAGCAGTTGGACTAGCGGGATCACCGGGGAGCTGTTTTTT CASSWTSGITGELFF
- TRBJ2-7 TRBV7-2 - TGTGCCAGCAGATACAACCCTAGGACAGAGGGGCTGTACTTC CASRYNPRTEGLYF
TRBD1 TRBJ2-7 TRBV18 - TGTGCCAGCTCACCAGGTGTTTGGGACAGGTCCCTCTACGAGCAGTACTTC CASSPGVWDRSLYEQYF
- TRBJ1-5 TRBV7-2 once TGTGCCAGCAGTCTCAGCAGGCATCAGCCCCAGCATTTT CASSLSRHQPQHF
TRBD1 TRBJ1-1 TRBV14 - TGTGCCAGCAGAGTTTTCGACAGGGGGCAGAACACTGAAGCTTTCTTT CASRVFDRGQNTEAFF
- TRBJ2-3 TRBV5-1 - TGCGCCAGCAGCTTGTCCGGGGGAGATACGCAGTATTTT CASSLSGGDTQYF
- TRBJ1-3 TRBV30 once TGTGCCTGGAGGACACCAAACTCTGGAAACACCATATATTTT CAWRTPNSGNTIYF